The table lists the clone carrying this T cell receptor (beta chain) with a few counts. Its antigen remains unidentified. There are 15 residues in the CDR3. Unmatched junction bases numbered 4, after V lost 4 bases and J lost 3 bases. Germline lookup yields CDR1 SGHTA and CDR2 FQGNSA. Each CDR3 protein gets one entry after TCRdb re-called the 5' RACE reads with MiXCR. Among roughly 80,000 distinct CDR3 sequences, roughly 8% were seen once, and the ten largest hold 6.8%. Time point given: sample taken at primary tumor resection. Without sorting, whole RNA was sequenced from tumor, nontumor lung or frozen PBMC. This record comes from a study of spatial heterogeneity in lung cancer. Study as a whole: A unique TCR and UMI combination showed up more than ten times in raw reads, on average. Findings and caveats of the study: More often at tumor resection than at routine follow-up, ubiquitous expanded tumor TCRs were detected in the blood.

This material consisted of PBMCs, taken at surgery. This receptor was identified in a male donor with early-stage non-small cell lung cancer. The chain employs TRBV7-2 and TRBJ2-7, with 12 bases fitting TRBD1. This CDR3 is CASSSGTGGFYEQYF. The CDR3 region has the DNA TGTGCCAGCAGCTCAGGGACAGGGGGCTTCTACGAGCAGTACTTC.